These 5 T cell receptor beta chains were all obtained from the same sample, sequenced in a study of blood T cell repertoires in COVID-19. TCRdb keeps only in-frame clones here, not all; method: immunoSEQ multiplex PCR. The top ten hold around 10% of the sample, which has around 150,000 clones, around 80% seen once. Sequenced: peripheral blood. Receptor source: an elderly woman in a cohort sampled during active or convalescent COVID-19.

The chain uses TRBV7-3 and TRBJ2-1; tentatively, D is TRBD2 (5 bases). The CDR3 is 14 amino acids. Germline CDR1 SGHTA, CDR2 FQGTGA. The V gene lost 1 base and the J gene lost 8 bases, with 12 bases spanning the gap. The CDR3 DNA reads as TGTGCCAGCAGCTTAATCGGACCCGGGGATGAGCAGTTCTTC. Translating gives CASSLIGPGDEQFF. Combining the CDR3 with reference TRBV7-3 and TRBJ2-1 gives the whole variable domain GAGVSQTPSNKVTEKGKYVELRCDPISGHTALYWYRQSLGQGPEFLIYFQGTGAADDSGLPNDRFFAVRPEGSVSTLKIQRTERGDSAVYLCASSLIGPGDEQFFGPGTRLTVL.

The table lists this clone with a count of one. The chain uses TRBV5-1 and TRBJ1-6; a weak D match, TRBD1 (5 bases). The germline V gene encodes CDR1 SGHRS and CDR2 YFSETQ. V was trimmed by 4 bases and J by 8 bases, leaving 25 bases between them. The CDR3 runs to 18 residues. The CDR3 loop is CASSDAKVQGQKHSPLHF. The CDR3, as DNA: TGCGCCAGCAGCGACGCTAAAGTGCAGGGCCAGAAGCATTCACCCCTCCACTTT.

This clone appeared a single time. The chain is built from TRBV9 and TRBJ2-5; TRBD2 aligns across 8 bases. With 0 bases clipped from V and 8 bases from J, the junction kept 9 bases outside the gene matches. The CDR3 runs to 15 residues. Per germline, CDR1 SGDLS and CDR2 YYNGEE. Here the CDR3 reads CASSVDGTRVETQYF. CDR3 DNA sequence: TGTGCCAGCAGCGTAGACGGGACTAGGGTGGAAACCCAGTACTTC.

The chain employs TRBV28 and TRBJ1-5; D is uncertain. V was cut by 5 bases and J by 6 bases, with 14 bases left in between. CDR3 length equals 14 residues. Germline CDR1 is MDHEN and CDR2 is SYDVKM. In DNA form, the CDR3 reads TGTGCCAGCAGTCTTGCAATTCCAGGTCAGCCCCAGCATTTT. This encodes CASSLAIPGQPQHF.

The rearrangement joins TRBV7-3 to TRBJ2-7, with no clear D. This CDR3 is built from 18 residues. Germline V gives CDR1 SGHTA, CDR2 FQGTGA. V lost 4 bases and J lost 2, with 24 bases in between. The CDR3 DNA reads TGTGCCAGCAGCTGCCCTACTGTTCCGGGTCATAGGACCTACGAGCAGTACTTC. Protein sequence: CASSCPTVPGHRTYEQYF.